The clone carrying this TCR beta chain was seen once. CDR1 and CDR2 (germline): LNHDA, SQIVND (reference sequence). There are 13 residues in the CDR3. Trimming took 0 bases from V and 6 from J, leaving 9 bases between them. The sample originates from a study of blood T cell repertoires in COVID-19. Study-level background: The United States, Italy and Spain were the sources of the acute and convalescent COVID-19 samples.

Measured with immunoSEQ multiplex PCR; TCRdb has only the in-frame clones, and not every one. The sample includes approximately 200,000 clones, 80% to 90% of them seen just once. Specimen: PBMCs or T cells enriched from blood (not recorded which). The chain carries TRBV19 and TRBJ2-7; weak D call: TRBD2 (5 bases). The sequence came from a woman aged 18-29 years in a cohort exposed to, infected with or recovered from COVID-19 (not recorded which). Here the CDR3 reads CASSIERTGEQYF. The DNA for the CDR3 is TGTGCCAGTAGTATAGAACGGACTGGCGAGCAGTACTTC.